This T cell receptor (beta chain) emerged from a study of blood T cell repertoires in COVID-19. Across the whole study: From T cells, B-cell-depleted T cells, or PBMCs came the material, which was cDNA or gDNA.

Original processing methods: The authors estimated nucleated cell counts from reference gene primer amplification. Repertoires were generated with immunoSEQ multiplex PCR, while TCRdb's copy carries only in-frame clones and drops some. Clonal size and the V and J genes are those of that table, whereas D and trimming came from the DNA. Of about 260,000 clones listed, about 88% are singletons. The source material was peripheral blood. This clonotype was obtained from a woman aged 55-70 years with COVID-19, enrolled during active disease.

The CDR3 loop is CASSLTPNSGNTIYF. The CDR3 DNA follows: TGTGCCAGCAGTCTTACTCCGAACTCTGGAAACACCATATATTTT. The rearrangement links TRBV28 to TRBJ1-3; D is unclear. The germline CDR1 and CDR2 sequences are MDHEN and SYDVKM. V gave up 5 bases and J gave up 0 bases, with 11 bases separating them. The CDR3 extends over 15 amino acids.